The 24 T cell receptor beta chains below come from one sample, sequenced in a study of shared clonotypes between healthy human individuals. Assay used: immunoSEQ multiplex PCR; TCRdb lists only in-frame clones, some missing. The table lists hundreds of thousands of clones, about 95% of them singletons. The sequencing input was naive CD4+ T cells sorted from blood. Documented subset: CD45RA+ positively selected. These receptors were taken from a woman aged 30 to 39 in good health.

The gene calls are TRBV10-3 and TRBJ2-1; TRBD2 agrees at 15 bases. The CDR3 runs 18 residues. Germline trimming cut 2 bases from V and 7 bases from J; bases unmatched to any gene: 9. Looked up from germline, CDR1 is ENHRY and CDR2 is SYGVKD. CDR3 sequence (DNA): TGTGCCATCAGTGAGAGGGGACTAGCGGGAGGTGAAGATAATGAGCAGTTCTTC. Translating gives CAISERGLAGGEDNEQFF.

The gene calls are TRBV19 and TRBJ1-2; D is uncertain. Germline V gene sequence: CDR1 LNHDA, CDR2 SQIVND (reference sequence). V shed 6 bases and J shed 2 bases, with 16 bases lying between them. The CDR3 contains 15 residues. CDR3 sequence (DNA): TGTGCCAGTAGCGCATCGGGGATCGTGAACTATGGCTACACCTTC. This translates into CASSASGIVNYGYTF.

The chain is built from TRBV7-9 and TRBJ2-3; D unresolved. The CDR3 sequence is 14 residues long. V shed 7 bases and J shed 0 bases, with 11 bases lying between them. Germline V gene sequence: CDR1 SEHNR, CDR2 FQNEAQ (reference sequence). This CDR3 is CASTSVGSTDTQYF. The CDR3 region has the DNA TGTGCCAGCACGTCAGTGGGGAGCACAGATACGCAGTATTTT. The full variable domain, in which reference TRBV7-9 and TRBJ2-3 provide the parts outside the CDR3, is DTGVSQNPRHKITKRGQNVTFRCDPISEHNRLYWYRQTLGQGPEFLTYFQNEAQLEKSRLLSDRFSAERPKGSFSTLEIQRTEQGDSAMYLCASTSVGSTDTQYFGPGTRLTVL.

V and J are TRBV7-2 and TRBJ2-5; no clear D gene. V lost 5 bases and J 4 bases, leaving 5 bases between the germline ends. The CDR3 totals 11 residues. The germline V gene encodes CDR1 SGHTA and CDR2 FQGNSA. CDR3 residues: CASSAIETQYF. The CDR3 coding sequence is TGTGCCAGCAGCGCGATAGAGACCCAGTACTTC.

The chain's CDR3 is CASSSRETQYF. CDR3 sequence (DNA): TGTGCCAGTAGTTCAAGAGAGACCCAGTACTTC. The rearrangement joins TRBV19 to TRBJ2-5; D gene uncertain. The CDR3 length is 11 residues. CDR1 and CDR2 from the germline V gene are LNHDA and SQIVND (reference sequence). The V gene lost 5 bases and the J gene lost 4 bases, with 5 bases spanning the gap.

The chain has TRBV11-2 and TRBJ1-4; a weak D match, TRBD1 (5 bases). CDR3 size: 17 residues. Trimming shortened V by 0 bases and J by 10 bases, and 21 bases separated the two germline ends. Germline V CDR1 and CDR2: SGHAT, FQNNGV. Written as DNA, the CDR3 is TGTGCCAGCAGCTTAGATTCAAACCGGGGCCCAAGGGGAAAACTGTTTTTT. It specifies CASSLDSNRGPRGKLFF.

The rearrangement joins TRBV12-5 to TRBJ1-1; D is possibly TRBD1 (5 bases). CDR1 is LGHNT, CDR2 FRNRAP, per germline. Trimming shortened V by 7 bases and J by 4 bases, and 19 bases separated the two germline ends. CDR3 length: 15 residues. CDR3 loop: CASAVGHRLGTEAFF. The CDR3, as DNA: TGTGCTAGTGCAGTAGGACATCGTCTAGGCACTGAAGCTTTCTTT.

The chain employs TRBV5-1 and TRBJ1-1, with 7 positions matching TRBD1. The germline gives CDR1 SGHRS, CDR2 YFSETQ. The length of the CDR3 is 15 residues. V was pared by 0 bases and J by 4 bases, with 6 bases of the junction left unmatched. The CDR3 protein is CASSLDQGGSTEAFF. In DNA, the CDR3 is TGCGCCAGCAGCTTGGACCAGGGGGGCTCCACTGAAGCTTTCTTT.

The chain uses TRBV16 and TRBJ1-1; maybe TRBD1 (5 bases). CDR1 and CDR2 (germline): KGHSY, FQNENV. V was shortened by 2 bases and J by 7 bases, with 14 bases between the two germline ends. The CDR3 extends over 14 amino acids. The CDR3 bases are TGTGCCAGCAGCCAAACCAGGGAAATAGGTGAAGCTTTCTTT. Translation: CASSQTREIGEAFF.

The CDR3 sequence is CASSPQTALPYGYTF. Written as DNA, the CDR3 is TGTGCCAGCAGTCCTCAGACAGCCCTCCCCTATGGCTACACCTTC. The chain recombines TRBV27 with TRBJ1-2; possibly TRBD1 for D (5 bases). The CDR3 runs 15 residues. V was cut by 5 bases and J by 4 bases, with 17 bases left in between. Germline CDR1 MNHEY, CDR2 SMNVEV (reference sequence).

This chain links TRBV27 with TRBJ2-5; D ambiguous. Germline V gene lookup returns CDR1 MNHEY and CDR2 SMNVEV (reference sequence). Trimming took 2 bases from V and 5 from J, leaving 9 bases between them. CDR3 length: 13 amino acids. CDR3 protein: CASSLTYVETQYF. CDR3 sequence (DNA): TGTGCCAGCAGTTTAACTTATGTGGAGACCCAGTACTTC.

This sequence joins TRBV18 and TRBJ2-3; D is unclear. The V end lost 2 bases, the J end lost 7 bases, and 4 bases lay between the germline ends. The V gene's germline CDR1 is KGHSH and CDR2 LQKENI. The CDR3 is made up of 11 amino acids. As DNA, the CDR3 is TGTGCCAGCTCACCAGGGAATACGCAGTATTTT. As protein: CASSPGNTQYF.

The rearrangement joins TRBV18 to TRBJ1-3; D gene unclear. V lost 5 bases, J lost 4 bases, and 18 bases lay in between. This CDR3 has 16 amino acids. The germline gives CDR1 KGHSH, CDR2 LQKENI. CDR3: CASSAIVGESGNTIYF. DNA of the CDR3: TGTGCCAGCTCAGCCATCGTAGGAGAGTCGGGAAACACCATATATTTT. Using reference TRBV18 and TRBJ1-3 for the parts outside the CDR3, the full variable domain is NAGVMQNPRHLVRRRGQEARLRCSPMKGHSHVYWYRQLPEEGLKFMVYLQKENIIDESGMPKERFSAEFPKEGPSILRIQQVVRGDSAAYFCASSAIVGESGNTIYFGEGSWLTVV.

The chain has TRBV18 and TRBJ2-1; 8 nucleotides match TRBD2. Germline V gene data show CDR1 as KGHSH and CDR2 as LQKENI. J lost 3 bases, V lost 3 bases, and 13 bases had no gene match. The CDR3 consists of 18 residues. In nucleotides, the CDR3 is TGTGCCAGCTCACCCCTGGTCCCCGGGACTAGTGGCTACAATGAGCAGTTCTTC. As protein: CASSPLVPGTSGYNEQFF.

This chain connects TRBV7-6 to TRBJ2-3; 9 bases fit TRBD2. This CDR3 contains 14 residues. V was pared by 1 base and J by 5 bases, with 1 base of the junction left unmatched. Per the germline V gene, CDR1 is SGHVS and CDR2 is FNYEAQ. This CDR3 reads CASSLGLAVDTQYF. In DNA form, the CDR3 reads TGTGCCAGCAGCTTAGGACTAGCGGTAGATACGCAGTATTTT. The entire variable domain, with the rest obtained from reference TRBV7-6 and TRBJ2-3, is as follows: GAGVSQSPRYKVTKRGQDVALRCDPISGHVSLYWYRQALGQGPEFLTYFNYEAQQDKSGLPNDRFSAERPEGSISTLTIQRTEQRDSAMYRCASSLGLAVDTQYFGPGTRLTVL.

The chain uses TRBV28 and TRBJ2-7; 14 nucleotides align to TRBD2. The CDR3 loop spans 14 amino acids. Germline V lookup: CDR1 MDHEN, CDR2 SYDVKM. With V trimmed by 6 bases and J by 5 bases, 3 bases remained unmatched. Here the CDR3 DNA reads TGTGCCAGCAGCTGGACTAGCGGGAGGCACGAGCAGTACTTC. Residues: CASSWTSGRHEQYF.

This chain connects TRBV28 to TRBJ2-1; D is uncertain. This CDR3 contains 12 residues. The ends were cut back, 7 bases at V and 9 bases at J, with 13 bases in the middle. The V gene's germline CDR1 is MDHEN and CDR2 SYDVKM. The CDR3 loop reads CASNSRATEQFF. The CDR3 DNA follows: TGTGCCAGCAACAGTAGGGCGACTGAGCAGTTCTTC.

The chain uses TRBV5-1 and TRBJ2-3; D gene uncertain. Germline CDR1 and CDR2: SGHRS and YFSETQ. This CDR3 has 18 amino acids. Trimming took off 3 bases at V and 0 bases at J, with 20 bases between the two ends. This CDR3 is CASSSSPVVHPSTDTQYF. For the CDR3, the DNA is TGCGCCAGCAGCTCCTCTCCGGTCGTTCATCCCAGCACAGATACGCAGTATTTT.

The rearrangement links TRBV7-9 to TRBJ1-6, with 12 bases matching TRBD1. Germline trimming cut 3 bases from V and 13 bases from J; bases unmatched to any gene: 16. Germline-derived CDR1 and CDR2 are SEHNR and FQNEAQ (reference sequence). This CDR3 region has 18 residues. The CDR3 here is CASSFGLGDRGQGLPLHF. The CDR3 DNA sequence: TGTGCCAGCAGCTTCGGTCTAGGGGACAGGGGGCAAGGGTTGCCCCTCCACTTT. Supplemented by reference TRBV7-9 and TRBJ1-6, the full variable domain reads DTGVSQNPRHKITKRGQNVTFRCDPISEHNRLYWYRQTLGQGPEFLTYFQNEAQLEKSRLLSDRFSAERPKGSFSTLEIQRTEQGDSAMYLCASSFGLGDRGQGLPLHFGNGTRLTVT.

The chain combines TRBV5-6 with TRBJ2-7; possible D gene TRBD2, 6 bases. The germline V gene has CDR1 SGHDT and CDR2 YYEEEE. This CDR3 contains 16 residues. Between the trimmed V and J ends, which lost 0 bases and 4 bases, there was a span of 17 bases. The CDR3 DNA follows: TGTGCCAGCAGCTTGGGGGGCGGGGTAGGCTATTACGAGCAGTACTTC. Amino acids: CASSLGGGVGYYEQYF. The full variable domain, completed using reference TRBV5-6 and TRBJ2-7, is DAGVTQSPTHLIKTRGQQVTLRCSPKSGHDTVSWYQQALGQGPQFIFQYYEEEERQRGNFPDRFSGHQFPNYSSELNVNALLLGDSALYLCASSLGGGVGYYEQYFGPGTRLTVT.

The chain has TRBV7-9 and TRBJ2-6; D uncertain. The CDR3 consists of 15 residues. Germline assignment: CDR1 SEHNR and CDR2 FQNEAQ (reference sequence). Trimming took 1 base from V and 0 from J, leaving 4 bases between them. This CDR3 is CASSLDSSGANVLTF. Here the CDR3 DNA reads TGTGCCAGCAGCTTAGACAGCTCTGGGGCCAACGTCCTGACTTTC.

The chain uses TRBV28 and TRBJ1-4; D might be TRBD1 (5 bases). The germline V gene has CDR1 MDHEN and CDR2 SYDVKM. The CDR3 covers 16 residues. Trimming shortened V by 5 bases and J by 7 bases, and 20 bases separated the two germline ends. The CDR3 sequence: CASSVSGTSIREKLFF. The DNA of the CDR3 is TGTGCCAGCAGTGTCTCCGGGACCTCCATCCGTGAAAAACTGTTTTTT.

The CDR3 loop is CASKNTNTEAFF. The CDR3 DNA reads as TGTGCCAGCAAGAACACAAACACTGAAGCTTTCTTT. This chain links TRBV9 with TRBJ1-1; no clear D. Germline lookup yields CDR1 SGDLS and CDR2 YYNGEE. The CDR3 length is 12 residues. V lost 6 bases to trimming and J lost 2 bases, with 8 bases between them.

This clone was seen a single time. The genes are TRBV10-3 and TRBJ2-2, with D perhaps TRBD2 (6 bases). The length of the CDR3 is 16 residues. V was clipped by 2 bases and J by 2 bases, with 12 bases between them. CDR1 is ENHRY and CDR2 is SYGVKD in the germline V gene. In DNA, the CDR3 is TGTGCCATCAGTGAGGCACTAGCAGTTAACACCGGGGAGCTGTTTTTT. Encoded protein: CAISEALAVNTGELFF.